The next 11 T cell receptor beta chains were all read from a single sample in a study of regulatory T cells in long-lasting Graves disease. To make TCR beta libraries, researchers used iRepertoire HTBI primers and Arm-PCR of CDR3 regions. One entry per CDR3 protein, called by TCRdb with MiXCR from the multiplex PCR reads. The data hold roughly 530,000 distinct CDR3 sequences, with about 15% observed a single time. Stated time point: newly diagnosed GD, antithyroid drugs for less than 3 months. The TCR library was made from RNA that had been extracted from PBMCs in TRIzol. In addition, the sample was reused for a study of T cells in Graves' hyperthyroidism and ophthalmopathy.

The sequences come from peripheral blood mononuclear cells (PBMCs), collected at new diagnosis, from a patient treated with antithyroid drugs. The receptors shown here come from a woman aged 35 to 59 with Graves disease.

The table lists this clonotype with many counts. The chain is built from TRBV2 and TRBJ1-2, with D unclear. This CDR3 has 15 amino acids. Trimming took 7 bases from V and 4 from J, leaving 19 bases between them. Germline V gene lookup returns CDR1 SNHLY and CDR2 FYNNEI. CDR3 in amino acids: CASNDPPAGLYGYTF. The CDR3 DNA sequence: TGTGCCAGCAATGATCCACCCGCAGGCCTCTATGGCTACACCTTC.

This clonotype was seen many times. The chain links TRBV11-3 to TRBJ1-1; TRBD1 agrees at 7 bases. Germline CDR1 SGHNT, CDR2 YENEEA. The length of the CDR3 is 16 residues. The J segment lost 1 base and the V segment lost 6 bases, leaving 11 bases of the junction unmatched. The CDR3 bases are TGTGCCAGCAGAAAAGATCGGACAGGCTGGAACACTGAAGCTTTCTTT. Its protein is CASRKDRTGWNTEAFF.

The genes are TRBV11-2 and TRBJ1-3; no reliable D call. This CDR3 contains 17 residues. The V end lost 10 bases, the J end lost 4 bases, and 26 bases lay between the germline ends. Germline values: CDR1 SGHAT, CDR2 FQNNGV. In nucleotides, the CDR3 is TGTGCCAACAAATCCGTATCCCTCGCGCGCAGCGGAAACACCATATATTTT. It is translated as CANKSVSLARSGNTIYF.

There are a few counts of this clonotype. The V call is TRBV12-5, the J call TRBJ2-1, with 7 bases fitting TRBD1. This CDR3 contains 16 residues. The V gene end was trimmed by 6 bases and the J gene end by 0 bases; junction bases not matched to a gene: 8. CDR1 is LGHNT, CDR2 FRNRAP, per germline. CDR3 sequence reads: CASGSPSGGSYNEQFF. The CDR3, as DNA: TGTGCTAGTGGCTCCCCCTCAGGGGGCTCCTACAATGAGCAGTTCTTC.

The chain links TRBV11-2 to TRBJ2-2; D is possibly TRBD2 (6 bases). The V gene's germline CDR1 is SGHAT and CDR2 FQNNGV. The CDR3 consists of 15 residues. Trimming stripped 3 bases from V and 6 bases from J, with 14 bases between. CDR3 amino acids: CASSLEGFGPGELFF. Here the CDR3 DNA reads TGTGCCAGCAGCTTGGAGGGGTTTGGGCCCGGGGAGCTGTTTTTT.

This clonotype has ten or more counts. The junction shows a germline mismatch at one end, possibly a read error. This chain connects TRBV5-1 to TRBJ2-1; 9 nucleotides agree with TRBD2. The CDR3 sequence is 15 residues long. From germline, CDR1 is SGHRS and CDR2 YFSETQ. In DNA form, the CDR3 reads TGCGCCAGCAGCATTAGCGGGGGCTCCTTCAATGAGCAGTTCTTC. This codes for CASSISGGSFNEQFF.

The sample holds many counts of this clonotype. The V and J genes are TRBV2 and TRBJ2-3; TRBD2 matches 7 bases. This CDR3 is built from 16 residues. V lost 3 bases, J lost 5 bases, and 11 bases stayed unmatched. Germline loops: CDR1 SNHLY, CDR2 FYNNEI. CDR3 DNA sequence: TGTGCCAGCAGTGATGATCTCGACGGGGGGAGAGATACGCAGTATTTT. This encodes CASSDDLDGGRDTQYF.

The chain uses TRBV29-1 and TRBJ2-5; 7 positions match TRBD1. Germline V CDR1 and CDR2: SQVTM, ANQGSEA. The ends lost 0 bases at V and 5 bases at J; junction bases unmatched: 3. This CDR3 has 13 amino acids. The CDR3 loop is CSVEDQGEETQYF. The DNA of the CDR3 is TGCAGCGTTGAAGATCAGGGGGAGGAGACCCAGTACTTC. Together with reference TRBV29-1 and TRBJ2-5, the CDR3 gives the full variable domain: SAVISQKPSRDICQRGTSLTIQCQVDSQVTMMFWYRQQPGQSLTLIATANQGSEATYESGFVIDKFPISRPNLTFSTLTVSNMSPEDSSIYLCSVEDQGEETQYFGPGTRLLVL.

This clonotype turned up a few times. The chain uses TRBV3-1 and TRBJ2-1, with 10 bases lining up with TRBD2. The CDR3 covers 20 residues. Trimming at V came to 3 bases and at J to 5 bases, leaving 19 bases not matched to a gene. Germline-derived CDR1 and CDR2 are LGHDT and YNNKEL (reference sequence). CDR3 in DNA: TGTGCCAGCAGCCACCGCAGGGGGCTAGCGGGGGCCCAGGAAGACAATGAGCAGTTCTTC. Translated: CASSHRRGLAGAQEDNEQFF.

In its sample, this clonotype was seen many times. The genes are TRBV12-3 or TRBV12-4 and TRBJ2-7, with D uncertain. The length of the CDR3 is 15 residues. The germline V and J ends were trimmed by 2 bases and 6 bases, with 17 bases remaining between them. CDR3 sequence (DNA): TGTGCCAGCAGTTTATCTGACTCTCCGTGGAGCGAGCAGTACTTC. The encoded protein is CASSLSDSPWSEQYF.

This clonotype was observed at least ten times. The V and J genes are TRBV3-1 and TRBJ2-7; D is unresolved. V shed 4 bases and J shed 8 bases, with 12 bases lying between them. Germline lookup yields CDR1 LGHDT and CDR2 YNNKEL (reference sequence). The CDR3 loop spans 12 amino acids. The CDR3, as DNA: TGTGCCAGCAGCCCCTCCCAGAGTCAGCAGTACTTC. Protein sequence: CASSPSQSQQYF.